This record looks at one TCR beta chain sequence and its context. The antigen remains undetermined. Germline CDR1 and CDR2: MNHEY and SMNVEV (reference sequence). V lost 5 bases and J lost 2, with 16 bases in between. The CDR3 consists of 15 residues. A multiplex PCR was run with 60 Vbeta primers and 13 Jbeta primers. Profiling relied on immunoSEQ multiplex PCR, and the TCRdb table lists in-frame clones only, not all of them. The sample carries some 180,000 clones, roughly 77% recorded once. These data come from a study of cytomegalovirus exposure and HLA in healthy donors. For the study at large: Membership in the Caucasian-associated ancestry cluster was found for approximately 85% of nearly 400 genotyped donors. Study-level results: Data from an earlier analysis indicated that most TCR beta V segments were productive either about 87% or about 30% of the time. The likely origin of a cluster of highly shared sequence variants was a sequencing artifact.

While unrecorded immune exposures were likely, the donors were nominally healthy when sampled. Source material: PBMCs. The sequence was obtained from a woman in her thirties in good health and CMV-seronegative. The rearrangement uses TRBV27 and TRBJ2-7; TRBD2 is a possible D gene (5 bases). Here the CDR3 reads CASSPKRTSTYEQYF. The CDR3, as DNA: TGTGCCAGCAGTCCCAAGCGGACCTCCACCTACGAGCAGTACTTC.